One T cell receptor (beta chain) is described in this entry. Its antigen is undetermined. Method: immunoSEQ multiplex PCR; TCRdb's copy keeps in-frame clones and lacks some. The table shows 2 million to 2.5 million clones, with over 85% occurring only once. The data derive from a study of shared clonotypes between healthy human individuals. General study points: Naive subsets usually exceeded memory subsets in estimated richness. Apart from blood, nothing was sampled; tissue repertoires likely differ.

This CDR3 has 17 amino acids. V gave up 5 bases and J gave up 1 base, with 18 bases separating them. The V gene's germline CDR1 is SGHTA and CDR2 FQGNSA. Subsets obtained from CD4+ cells comprised CD45RA+ naive and CD45RA-negative memory cells. The chain couples TRBV7-2 to TRBJ1-5; no reliable D call. This receptor was taken from a man aged 18 to 29 in good health. Some clones in this sample may be carry-over from other donors' samples. Sequencing was carried out using naive CD4+ T cells from PBMCs. The subset was: CD45RA+ positively selected. This chain's CDR3 is CASSVDLHGGSNQPQHF. CDR3 sequence (DNA): TGTGCCAGCAGCGTAGACCTACATGGAGGGAGCAATCAGCCCCAGCATTTT. Together with reference TRBV7-2 and TRBJ1-5, the CDR3 gives the full variable domain: GAGVSQSPSNKVTEKGKDVELRCDPISGHTALYWYRQSLGQGLEFLIYFQGNSAPDKSGLPSDRFSAERTGGSVSTLTIQRTQQEDSAVYLCASSVDLHGGSNQPQHFGDGTRLSIL.